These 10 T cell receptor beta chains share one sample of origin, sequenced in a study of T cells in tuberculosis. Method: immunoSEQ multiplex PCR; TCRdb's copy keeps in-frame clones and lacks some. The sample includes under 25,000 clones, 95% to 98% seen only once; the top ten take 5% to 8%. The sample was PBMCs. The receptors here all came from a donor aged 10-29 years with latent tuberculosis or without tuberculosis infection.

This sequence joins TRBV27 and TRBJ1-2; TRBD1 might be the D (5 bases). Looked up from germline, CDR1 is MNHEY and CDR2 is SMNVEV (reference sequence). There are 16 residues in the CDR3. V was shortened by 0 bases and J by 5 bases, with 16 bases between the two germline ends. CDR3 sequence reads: CASSLSPSTVWYGYTF. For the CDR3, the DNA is TGTGCCAGCAGTTTATCTCCCTCGACAGTTTGGTATGGCTACACCTTC.

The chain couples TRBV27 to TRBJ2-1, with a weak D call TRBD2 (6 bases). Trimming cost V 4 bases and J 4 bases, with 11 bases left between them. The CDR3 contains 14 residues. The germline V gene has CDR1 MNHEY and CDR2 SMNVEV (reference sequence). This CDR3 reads CASSYGDSYNEQFF. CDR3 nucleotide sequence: TGTGCCAGCAGTTATGGGGACTCATACAATGAGCAGTTCTTC.

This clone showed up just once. CDR3 residues: CASSSPQGKVKKLFF. CDR3 nucleotide sequence: TGTGCCAGCAGTTCCCCACAGGGGAAAGTGAAAAAACTGTTTTTT. V is TRBV27 and J is TRBJ1-4; 7 bases line up with TRBD1. Germline CDR1 is MNHEY and CDR2 is SMNVEV (reference sequence). There are 15 residues in the CDR3. Trimming removed 4 bases from V and 9 bases from J; junction bases left unmatched: 11.

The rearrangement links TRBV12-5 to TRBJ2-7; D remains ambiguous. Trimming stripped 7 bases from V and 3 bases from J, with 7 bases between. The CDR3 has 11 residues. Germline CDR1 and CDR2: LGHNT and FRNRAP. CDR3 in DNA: TGTGCTAGTGTTACTGGCTACGAGCAGTACTTC. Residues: CASVTGYEQYF. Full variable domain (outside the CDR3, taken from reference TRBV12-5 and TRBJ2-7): DARVTQTPRHKVTEMGQEVTMRCQPILGHNTVFWYRQTMMQGLELLAYFRNRAPLDDSGMPKDRFSAEMPDATLATLKIQPSEPRDSAVYFCASVTGYEQYFGPGTRLTVT.

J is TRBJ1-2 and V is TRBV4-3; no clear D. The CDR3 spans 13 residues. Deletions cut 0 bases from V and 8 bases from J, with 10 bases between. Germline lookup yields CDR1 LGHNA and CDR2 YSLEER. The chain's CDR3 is CASSQDFFYGYTF. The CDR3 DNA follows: TGCGCCAGCAGCCAAGATTTCTTCTACGGCTACACCTTC.

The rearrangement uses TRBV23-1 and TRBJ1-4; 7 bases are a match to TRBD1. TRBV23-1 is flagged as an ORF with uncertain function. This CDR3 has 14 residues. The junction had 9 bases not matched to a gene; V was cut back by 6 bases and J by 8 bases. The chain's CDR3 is CASSLDPRGEKLFF. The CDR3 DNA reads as TGCGCCAGCAGCCTTGACCCCAGGGGGGAAAAACTGTTTTTT.

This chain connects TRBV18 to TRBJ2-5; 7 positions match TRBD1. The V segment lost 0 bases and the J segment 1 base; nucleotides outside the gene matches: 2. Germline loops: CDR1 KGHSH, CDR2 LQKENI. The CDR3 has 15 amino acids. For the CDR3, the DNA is TGTGCCAGCTCACCACCACAGGGGATCCAAGAGACCCAGTACTTC. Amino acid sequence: CASSPPQGIQETQYF.

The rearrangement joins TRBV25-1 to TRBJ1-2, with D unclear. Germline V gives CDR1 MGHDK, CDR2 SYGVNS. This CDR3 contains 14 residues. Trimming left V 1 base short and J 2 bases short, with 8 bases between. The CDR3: CASSESRQNYGYTF. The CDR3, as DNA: TGTGCCAGCAGTGAATCCCGACAAAACTATGGCTACACCTTC.

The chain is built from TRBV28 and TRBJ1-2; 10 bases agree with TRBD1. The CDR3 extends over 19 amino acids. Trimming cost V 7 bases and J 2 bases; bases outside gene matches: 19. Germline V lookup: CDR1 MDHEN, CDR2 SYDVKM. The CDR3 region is CASNTARTGGSSANYGYTF. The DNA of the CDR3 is TGTGCCAGCAATACCGCGAGGACAGGGGGATCTTCGGCGAACTATGGCTACACCTTC.

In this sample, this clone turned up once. CDR3 nucleotides: TGTGCCAGCAGCCCGGGACAGTCTGAAGCTTTCTTT. Translation gives CASSPGQSEAFF. The rearrangement joins TRBV7-2 to TRBJ1-1; the match to TRBD1 covers 7 bases. Germline V gives CDR1 SGHTA, CDR2 FQGNSA. The CDR3 has 12 amino acids. V lost 5 bases to trimming and J lost 6 bases; unmatched junction nucleotides: 3.